The next 21 T cell receptor beta chains were all read from a single sample in a study of control samples from healthy donors and cancer patients. Repertoires were generated with immunoSEQ multiplex PCR, while TCRdb's copy carries only in-frame clones and drops some. This table has around 89,000 clones, more than 75% appearing once. Input material: blood. The receptors come from a woman aged 55-69 years in good health.

The chain carries TRBV5-3 and TRBJ1-1, with a weak D call TRBD1 (6 bases). TRBV5-3 is assigned to the ORF class and has an uncertain function. The V gene lost 0 bases and the J gene lost 4 bases, with 19 bases spanning the gap. This CDR3 comprises 17 residues. CDR3 in DNA: TGTGCCAGAAGCTTGGTTGGGGGGCACCCGGGGAGCACTGAAGCTTTCTTT. This sequence encodes CARSLVGGHPGSTEAFF.

This clone was observed once. V usage is TRBV6-5 and J usage is TRBJ1-4; D is perhaps TRBD1 (6 bases). Germline V gene data show CDR1 as MNHEY and CDR2 as SVGAGI. This CDR3 is built from 13 residues. The V end was cut by 8 bases, the J end by 8 bases, with 15 bases between. CDR3 region: CASGVGAVEKLFF. CDR3 nucleotides: TGTGCCAGCGGGGTGGGGGCGGTGGAAAAACTGTTTTTT.

The DNA of the CDR3 is TGTGCCAGCAGCCCTGGGACTAGCGGGATTGTGGCCAAAAACATTCAGTACTTC. As protein: CASSPGTSGIVAKNIQYF. J is TRBJ2-4 and V is TRBV9; 13 positions agree with TRBD2. This CDR3 spans 18 amino acids. V shed 4 bases and J 1 base; nucleotides not matched to a gene: 8. Germline V CDR1 and CDR2: SGDLS, YYNGEE. Full variable domain (outside the CDR3, taken from reference TRBV9 and TRBJ2-4): DSGVTQTPKHLITATGQRVTLRCSPRSGDLSVYWYQQSLDQGLQFLIQYYNGEERAKGNILERFSAQQFPDLHSELNLSSLELGDSALYFCASSPGTSGIVAKNIQYFGAGTRLSVL.

The chain combines TRBV27 with TRBJ1-2; no clear D. The CDR3 covers 13 residues. CDR1 MNHEY and CDR2 SMNVEV come from the germline V gene (reference sequence). The V end was cut by 5 bases, the J end by 4 bases, with 11 bases between. The CDR3 loop reads CASSQRPIYGYTF. Here the CDR3 DNA reads TGTGCCAGCAGTCAACGACCTATCTATGGCTACACCTTC.

J is TRBJ2-7 and V is TRBV9, with D perhaps matching TRBD2 (5 bases). Per germline, CDR1 SGDLS and CDR2 YYNGEE. Between the trimmed V and J ends, which lost 0 bases and 6 bases, there was a span of 10 bases. The CDR3 is made up of 13 amino acids. In DNA form, the CDR3 reads TGTGCCAGCAGCGTAGCTTCAGGAGGCGAGCAGTACTTC. Translation gives CASSVASGGEQYF.

The chain couples TRBV28 to TRBJ1-1; 11 bases align to TRBD1. V lost 6 bases, J lost 3 bases, and 18 bases stayed unmatched. The CDR3 runs to 19 residues. CDR1 and CDR2 (germline): MDHEN, SYDVKM. The CDR3 sequence is CASRASRDRGFIPDTEAFF. The CDR3 DNA reads as TGTGCCAGCAGAGCCTCAAGGGACAGGGGGTTTATACCGGACACTGAAGCTTTCTTT.

The chain recombines TRBV14 with TRBJ1-4, with D tentatively TRBD1 (5 bases). Trimming cost V 1 base and J 6 bases, with 15 bases left between them. CDR1 is SGHDN, CDR2 FVKESK, per germline. The CDR3 extends over 16 amino acids. CDR3 amino acids: CASSQGSLLGDEKLFF. DNA for the CDR3: TGTGCCAGCAGCCAAGGGTCTTTGTTGGGGGATGAAAAACTGTTTTTT.

The chain recombines TRBV12-3 or TRBV12-4 with TRBJ1-1, with a weak D call TRBD1 (6 bases). This CDR3 has 13 amino acids. The ends were cut back, 7 bases at V and 4 bases at J, with 13 bases in the middle. The CDR3 nucleotides read TGTGCCAGCACCAAGGGGGGAAGCACTGAAGCTTTCTTT. Amino acid sequence: CASTKGGSTEAFF.

V usage is TRBV18 and J usage is TRBJ1-6; tentatively, D is TRBD1 (5 bases). The CDR3 consists of 19 residues. CDR1 and CDR2 from the germline V gene are KGHSH and LQKENI. V lost 0 bases, J lost 0 bases, and 15 bases lay in between. The CDR3 reads CASSPPGGGASSYNSPLHF. The CDR3, as DNA: TGTGCCAGCTCACCACCTGGCGGGGGTGCTAGCTCCTATAATTCACCCCTCCACTTT.

V is TRBV3-1 (or the pseudogene TRBV3-2) and J is TRBJ1-3; D unclear. CDR1 and CDR2 (germline): LGHDT, YNNKEL (reference sequence). The CDR3 totals 14 residues. V lost 4 bases and J lost 7, with 14 bases in between. CDR3: CASSPTLAENTIYF. In DNA form, the CDR3 reads TGTGCCAGCAGCCCTACCCTGGCGGAGAACACCATATATTTT.

The chain couples TRBV5-1 to TRBJ1-4, with a weak D call TRBD1 (6 bases). The CDR3 runs to 14 residues. Germline loops: CDR1 SGHRS, CDR2 YFSETQ. Trimming removed 1 base at V and 8 bases at J, with 12 bases between. The CDR3 sequence is CASSLSGGGEKLFF. The CDR3 nucleotides are TGCGCCAGCAGCTTGTCTGGGGGCGGCGAAAAACTGTTTTTT.

V gene TRBV5-1 combines with J gene TRBJ2-3; the D gene could be TRBD1 or TRBD2 (5 bases each). Trimming left V 0 bases short and J 0 bases short, with 20 bases between. The CDR3 totals 19 residues. Germline values: CDR1 SGHRS, CDR2 YFSETQ. CDR3 loop: CASSLAAGRGRQSTDTQYF. In DNA, the CDR3 is TGCGCCAGCAGCTTGGCCGCGGGTCGAGGGCGACAGAGCACAGATACGCAGTATTTT.

This clone has more than one count but fewer than ten. The chain uses TRBV4-3 and TRBJ1-5; 9 positions agree with TRBD1. The CDR3 contains 16 residues. Trimming took 0 bases from V and 3 from J; bases not matched to a gene: 3. Germline CDR1 and CDR2: LGHNA and YSLEER. The CDR3 here is CASSQDDRGSNQPQHF. CDR3 sequence (DNA): TGCGCCAGCAGCCAAGATGACAGGGGGTCCAATCAGCCCCAGCATTTT.

The chain carries TRBV10-3 and TRBJ1-6, with 10 bases that match TRBD1. This CDR3 region has 16 residues. CDR1 is ENHRY and CDR2 is SYGVKD in the germline V gene. Losses at the gene ends were 0 bases for V and 7 bases for J; bases not matched to a gene: 3. CDR3 coding DNA: TGTGCCATCAGTGAGTCCGGGACAGGGGCAAATTCACCCCTCCACTTT. Its protein product is CAISESGTGANSPLHF.

This clone was seen just once. This chain links TRBV7-2 with TRBJ2-2, with D tentatively TRBD2 (6 bases). The CDR3 runs 13 residues. Germline V gene data show CDR1 as SGHTA and CDR2 as FQGNSA. The V end lost 1 base, the J end lost 14 bases, and 14 bases lay between the germline ends. The CDR3 region is CASSLGGGVRLFF. CDR3 DNA sequence: TGTGCCAGCAGCTTAGGGGGCGGGGTGCGACTGTTTTTT.

The J gene is TRBJ1-2, the V gene TRBV21-1; TRBD1 reflects the table's D call only, with no check against the DNA. TRBV21-1 has pseudogene status. The CDR3 is made up of 15 amino acids. CDR3 amino acids: CASSPRDRVPIGYTF. CDR3 DNA sequence: TGTGCCAGCAGCCCCCGGGACAGGGTTCCGATCGGCTACACCTTC.

V gene TRBV19 combines with J gene TRBJ2-3; D is ambiguous. This CDR3 has 13 amino acids. Germline V gene lookup returns CDR1 LNHDA and CDR2 SQIVND (reference sequence). Deletions cut 5 bases from V and 2 bases from J, with 8 bases between. This CDR3 reads CASSWQITDTQYF. Here the CDR3 DNA reads TGTGCCAGTAGTTGGCAGATCACAGATACGCAGTATTTT.

The chain uses TRBV5-1 and TRBJ2-1; D unclear. Looked up from germline, CDR1 is SGHRS and CDR2 is YFSETQ. V was shortened by 0 bases and J by 3 bases, with 7 bases between the two germline ends. The CDR3 has 14 amino acids. The CDR3 nucleotides are TGCGCCAGCAGCTTGGATACCGGCTACAATGAGCAGTTCTTC. This sequence encodes CASSLDTGYNEQFF.

The table lists this clone with many counts. The rearrangement links TRBV5-1 to TRBJ2-1; unclear D gene. The CDR3 contains 14 residues. Germline V CDR1 and CDR2: SGHRS, YFSETQ. Trimming shortened V by 7 bases and J by 9 bases, and 20 bases separated the two germline ends. CDR3 nucleotides: TGCGCCAGCGGCACCGGGCCACTAACGGCTGAGCAGTTCTTC. Translating it yields CASGTGPLTAEQFF.

The CDR3 nucleotides are TGTGCCAGTACCGTCGTTGGCATTAGCAATCAGCCCCAGCATTTT. It encodes CASTVVGISNQPQHF. This chain uses TRBV19 with TRBJ1-5; D is uncertain. Germline CDR1 reads LNHDA; CDR2 reads SQIVND (reference sequence). With 7 bases removed from V and 0 bases from J, the gap between germline ends came to 13 bases. The CDR3 length is 15 residues.

The chain uses TRBV4-1 and TRBJ2-1, with D possibly TRBD1 on 5 matching bases. With 0 bases removed from V and 2 bases from J, the gap between germline ends came to 11 bases. The CDR3 is made up of 16 amino acids. Per the germline V gene, CDR1 is MGHRA and CDR2 is YSYEKL. The CDR3 DNA sequence: TGCGCCAGCAGCCAAGATAGGGGTGCCCCCTACAATGAGCAGTTCTTC. It yields the protein CASSQDRGAPYNEQFF.